The 30 T cell receptor beta chains reported below all come from one sample, sequenced in a study of cytomegalovirus exposure and HLA in healthy donors. Data came from immunoSEQ multiplex PCR; TCRdb stores just in-frame clones and leaves some out. This sample carries approximately 200,000 clones, about 90% of them seen once, and the ten largest clones take 1% to 1.2%. Specimen: PBMCs. The receptors were sampled from a woman between 18 and 29 years old in good health and CMV-seronegative.

This chain joins TRBV7-9 and TRBJ1-1, with 9 bases matching TRBD1. The CDR3 totals 13 residues. The germline V gene encodes CDR1 SEHNR and CDR2 FQNEAQ (reference sequence). V lost 4 bases and J lost 8; bases outside the gene matches: 5. Here the CDR3 DNA reads TGTGCCAGCAGCTGGACAGGGGAAGGGGAAGCTTTCTTT. Its translation: CASSWTGEGEAFF.

The J gene is TRBJ2-7, the V gene TRBV27; 8 bases are a match to TRBD2. Germline V lookup: CDR1 MNHEY, CDR2 SMNVEV (reference sequence). J lost 6 bases, V lost 3 bases, and 4 bases had no gene match. This CDR3 is 13 amino acids long. The CDR3 coding sequence is TGTGCCAGCAGTTTTGCTAGCGGGCGCGAGCAGTACTTC. It specifies CASSFASGREQYF.

The chain links TRBV11-2 to TRBJ1-2; TRBD1 is a possible D gene (5 bases). This CDR3 has 16 amino acids. V was cut by 0 bases and J by 5 bases, with 16 bases left in between. From germline, CDR1 is SGHAT and CDR2 FQNNGV. CDR3 nucleotide sequence: TGTGCCAGCAGCTTAGACGGGGGGAGCGAAACATATGGCTACACCTTC. Translation: CASSLDGGSETYGYTF.

The chain couples TRBV15 to TRBJ2-7; the match to TRBD1 covers 9 bases. CDR3 length: 15 residues. Germline V CDR1 and CDR2: LNHNV, YYDKDF (reference sequence). After removal of 3 bases from V and 5 bases from J, the junction contained 8 bases not matched to a gene. The CDR3 is CATSRTGGIRNEQYF. CDR3 sequence (DNA): TGTGCCACCAGCAGGACAGGGGGAATTAGGAACGAGCAGTACTTC. The full variable domain, rest sourced from reference TRBV15 and TRBJ2-7, is DAMVIQNPRYQVTQFGKPVTLSCSQTLNHNVMYWYQQKSSQAPKLLFHYYDKDFNNEADTPDNFQSRRPNTSFCFLDIRSPGLGDTAMYLCATSRTGGIRNEQYFGPGTRLTVT.

The chain uses TRBV2 and TRBJ1-5; maybe TRBD1 (6 bases). From germline, CDR1 is SNHLY and CDR2 FYNNEI. This CDR3 comprises 16 residues. Trimming took off 3 bases at V and 5 bases at J, with 17 bases between the two ends. The CDR3 coding sequence is TGTGCCAGCAGTGACGGGGGGGCCAGGGTGTATCAGCCCCAGCATTTT. Its translation: CASSDGGARVYQPQHF.

In regard to this clone: This sample includes further DNA sequences coding for the same CDR3. The CDR3: CSAGTGTYEQYF. The CDR3 nucleotides read TGCAGCGCTGGGACAGGAACCTACGAGCAGTACTTC. This chain joins TRBV29-1 and TRBJ2-7, with 8 bases aligning to TRBD1. Germline lookup yields CDR1 SQVTM and CDR2 ANQGSEA. Unmatched junction bases numbered 4, after V lost 7 bases and J lost 2 bases. The CDR3 loop spans 12 amino acids.

The chain employs TRBV25-1 and TRBJ1-5; TRBD1 aligns across 8 bases. Germline values: CDR1 MGHDK, CDR2 SYGVNS. Trimming at V came to 4 bases and at J to 1 base, leaving 9 bases not matched to a gene. The CDR3 sequence is 17 residues long. Here the CDR3 reads CASSAYPGQDSNQPQHF. For the CDR3, the DNA is TGTGCCAGCAGTGCCTACCCGGGACAGGACAGCAATCAGCCCCAGCATTTT.

The chain combines TRBV6-6 with TRBJ2-1, with 7 bases lining up with TRBD2. Looked up from germline, CDR1 is MNHNY and CDR2 is SVGAGI (reference sequence). Unmatched junction bases numbered 8, after V lost 5 bases and J lost 4 bases. The CDR3 has 15 amino acids. The DNA for the CDR3 is TGTGCCAGCAGTCGCAGCGGGGTTTCATACAATGAGCAGTTCTTC. Its protein product is CASSRSGVSYNEQFF.

The V call is TRBV5-6, the J call TRBJ2-5; perhaps TRBD2 as D (6 bases). V lost 4 bases and J 4 bases, leaving 23 bases between the germline ends. Germline values: CDR1 SGHDT, CDR2 YYEEEE. The CDR3 contains 17 residues. CDR3 in amino acids: CASSPPFGRVIAETQYF. CDR3 nucleotides: TGTGCCAGCAGCCCCCCCTTCGGGAGAGTGATTGCAGAGACCCAGTACTTC.

The CDR3 sequence: CASRGDTDEQFF. CDR3 nucleotide sequence: TGTGCCAGCAGAGGGGATACCGATGAGCAGTTCTTC. This chain links TRBV25-1 with TRBJ2-1; D is possibly TRBD1 (5 bases). The CDR3 is 12 amino acids. Trimming stripped 6 bases from V and 8 bases from J, with 11 bases between. Germline loops: CDR1 MGHDK, CDR2 SYGVNS.

The V call is TRBV6-1, the J call TRBJ1-5, with 8 bases aligning to TRBD1. The CDR3 covers 15 residues. Germline V gene sequence: CDR1 MNHNS, CDR2 SASEGT. V lost 4 bases to trimming and J lost 6 bases; unmatched junction nucleotides: 8. CDR3 DNA sequence: TGTGCCAGCAGTGGAAATCAGGGGGCAGGTCAGCCCCAGCATTTT. It translates to CASSGNQGAGQPQHF.

The V gene is TRBV19, the J gene TRBJ1-4; 10 bases map to TRBD1. Germline lookup yields CDR1 LNHDA and CDR2 SQIVND (reference sequence). V shed 6 bases, J shed 5 bases, and the junction held 3 bases outside the gene matches. The CDR3 is made up of 14 amino acids. The CDR3 nucleotides read TGTGCCAGTAGCATGACAGGGGGCAATGAAAAACTGTTTTTT. Residues: CASSMTGGNEKLFF. Complete variable domain (other parts from reference TRBV19 and TRBJ1-4): DGGITQSPKYLFRKEGQNVTLSCEQNLNHDAMYWYRQDPGQGLRLIYYSQIVNDFQKGDIAEGYSVSREKKESFPLTVTSAQKNPTAFYLCASSMTGGNEKLFFGSGTQLSVL.

This sequence joins TRBV5-1 and TRBJ2-7; perhaps TRBD1 as D (6 bases). Germline values: CDR1 SGHRS, CDR2 YFSETQ. This CDR3 region has 14 residues. V lost 7 bases and J 0 bases, leaving 14 bases between the germline ends. Written as DNA, the CDR3 is TGCGCCAGCTCCGTGGGGGACACCTCCTACGAGCAGTACTTC. This gives the protein CASSVGDTSYEQYF.

This rearrangement joins TRBV5-4 to TRBJ1-1; possibly TRBD1 for D (6 bases). The CDR3 sequence is 12 residues long. Trimming took off 2 bases at V and 4 bases at J, with 6 bases between the two ends. Germline lookup yields CDR1 SGHNT and CDR2 YYREEE (reference sequence). In DNA form, the CDR3 reads TGTGCCAGCAGCTTCAGGGGCACTGAAGCTTTCTTT. It encodes CASSFRGTEAFF.

The chain recombines TRBV6-5 with TRBJ1-1, with D perhaps matching TRBD1 (5 bases). The CDR3 spans 15 residues. Trimming left V 6 bases short and J 0 bases short, with 14 bases between. The germline gives CDR1 MNHEY, CDR2 SVGAGI. The CDR3 is CASRVRQILNTEAFF. The CDR3 DNA is TGTGCCAGCAGGGTCAGACAGATACTGAACACTGAAGCTTTCTTT.

Points on this clone: The sample contains more than one DNA sequence encoding this CDR3. This chain connects TRBV4-2 to TRBJ2-7, with 10 bases matching TRBD1. Unmatched junction bases numbered 4, after V lost 4 bases and J lost 4 bases. Germline V gives CDR1 LGHNA, CDR2 YNFKEQ. This CDR3 region has 14 residues. CDR3 protein: CASSPGQGSYEQYF. The CDR3 coding sequence is TGTGCCAGCAGCCCGGGACAGGGGTCGTACGAGCAGTACTTC.

The chain recombines TRBV7-8 with TRBJ2-1, with 10 bases matching TRBD2. The V gene end was trimmed by 6 bases and the J gene end by 6 bases; junction bases not matched to a gene: 11. Germline CDR1 reads SGHVS; CDR2 reads FQNEAQ. There are 16 residues in the CDR3. In nucleotides, the CDR3 is TGTGCCAGCAGACGTCCTAGCGGGAGTGGCGGCAATGAGCAGTTCTTC. It codes for CASRRPSGSGGNEQFF.

This chain links TRBV10-3 with TRBJ1-5; maybe TRBD1 (5 bases). From germline, CDR1 is ENHRY and CDR2 SYGVKD. Trimming took off 6 bases at V and 9 bases at J, with 12 bases between the two ends. CDR3 length equals 12 residues. As DNA, the CDR3 is TGTGCCATCAGAGACATAGGGGCGCCCCAGCATTTT. Its protein product is CAIRDIGAPQHF.

The gene calls are TRBV12-5 and TRBJ1-5; perhaps TRBD1 as D (6 bases). The CDR3 is 18 residues long. Deletions cut 3 bases from V and 6 bases from J, with 24 bases between. Germline V lookup: CDR1 LGHNT, CDR2 FRNRAP. In nucleotides, the CDR3 is TGTGCTAGTGGTTTTTCCTCCCCGATTAGGGGGAAGGGTCAGCCCCAGCATTTT. It codes for CASGFSSPIRGKGQPQHF.

The sample holds a few counts of this clone. This chain joins TRBV10-2 and TRBJ1-5, with a tentative D call TRBD1 (6 bases). The V end was cut by 3 bases, the J end by 6 bases, with 18 bases between. Germline V gene sequence: CDR1 WSHSY, CDR2 SAAADI. The length of the CDR3 is 16 residues. CDR3 sequence: CASSDRAPQGSQPQHF. The CDR3 DNA is TGCGCCAGCAGTGACAGGGCCCCTCAGGGGAGTCAGCCCCAGCATTTT.

The chain carries TRBV4-1 and TRBJ2-1, with D possibly being TRBD2 (5 bases). Per the germline V gene, CDR1 is MGHRA and CDR2 is YSYEKL. The CDR3 is 13 amino acids. V was clipped by 2 bases and J by 10 bases, with 12 bases between them. CDR3 amino acids: CASSQPGVEEQFF. CDR3 bases: TGCGCCAGCAGCCAACCCGGGGTAGAGGAGCAGTTCTTC.

This chain connects TRBV30 to TRBJ1-4; a possible D gene is TRBD1 (6 bases). Per the germline V gene, CDR1 is GTSNPN and CDR2 is SVGIG (reference sequence). This CDR3 has 17 amino acids. V lost 1 base, J lost 5 bases, and 20 bases lay in between. CDR3 nucleotide sequence: TGTGCCTGGAGTGCAATCGGGACGGGACAACGAAATGAAAAACTGTTTTTT. As protein: CAWSAIGTGQRNEKLFF.

The rearrangement joins TRBV29-1 to TRBJ2-1, with 8 bases lining up with TRBD1. CDR1 is SQVTM, CDR2 ANQGSEA, per germline. The length of the CDR3 is 15 residues. The V gene end was trimmed by 4 bases and the J gene end by 6 bases; junction bases not matched to a gene: 11. This CDR3 reads CSVVSVTGALNEQFF. The CDR3 nucleotides are TGCAGCGTTGTCAGTGTGACAGGGGCCCTCAATGAGCAGTTCTTC.

The rearrangement joins TRBV4-1 to TRBJ2-1; 8 positions agree with TRBD2. Germline CDR1 and CDR2: MGHRA and YSYEKL. V lost 1 base and J lost 5; bases outside the gene matches: 10. This CDR3 region has 17 residues. The CDR3 loop reads CASSQGGASGWNNEQFF. The CDR3 region has the DNA TGCGCCAGCAGCCAAGGTGGGGCTAGCGGGTGGAACAATGAGCAGTTCTTC.

With regard to this clone: Distinct nucleotide sequences in the sample also encode this CDR3. This sequence joins TRBV5-1 and TRBJ2-1, with 7 bases identical to TRBD2. The CDR3 has 15 amino acids. With V trimmed by 0 bases and J by 1 base, 1 base remained unmatched. Germline CDR1 and CDR2: SGHRS and YFSETQ. CDR3 bases: TGCGCCAGCAGCTTGGGGGGAGGGTCCTACAATGAGCAGTTCTTC. Translation gives CASSLGGGSYNEQFF.

The gene calls are TRBV2 and TRBJ1-1; D remains unclear. Trimming took off 7 bases at V and 0 bases at J, with 9 bases between the two ends. Germline assignment: CDR1 SNHLY and CDR2 FYNNEI. This CDR3 has 13 residues. CDR3 in DNA: TGTGCCAGCAAAAACAGTTTGAACACTGAAGCTTTCTTT. Its translation: CASKNSLNTEAFF.

The table lists this clone with a count of one. The rearrangement links TRBV28 to TRBJ1-1; D perhaps matches TRBD1 (5 bases). The CDR3 has 17 residues. Between the trimmed V and J ends, which lost 2 bases and 1 base, there was a span of 17 bases. CDR1 and CDR2 from the germline V gene are MDHEN and SYDVKM. The CDR3 DNA sequence: TGTGCCAGCAGTTTACCCCTGGCAGGGCTCTCGAACACTGAAGCTTTCTTT. Its protein is CASSLPLAGLSNTEAFF.

The rearrangement joins TRBV4-2 to TRBJ1-4; 7 nucleotides match TRBD1. There are 14 residues in the CDR3. Germline lookup yields CDR1 LGHNA and CDR2 YNFKEQ. The V segment lost 5 bases and the J segment 7 bases; nucleotides outside the gene matches: 7. The CDR3 loop is CASSFRGLAEKLFF. As DNA, the CDR3 is TGTGCCAGCAGCTTTAGGGGGCTCGCTGAAAAACTGTTTTTT.

The gene calls are TRBV6-1 and TRBJ2-2, with 8 positions matching TRBD2. This CDR3 spans 17 amino acids. The junction had 5 bases not matched to a gene; V was cut back by 2 bases and J by 0 bases. CDR1 MNHNS and CDR2 SASEGT come from the germline V gene. Here the CDR3 DNA reads TGTGCCAGCAGTGAAATCGCGGGAGGTGCGAACACCGGGGAGCTGTTTTTT. Translated, it gives CASSEIAGGANTGELFF.

This clone was observed a handful of times. This chain joins TRBV18 and TRBJ1-2; TRBD1 might be the D (5 bases). Germline lookup yields CDR1 KGHSH and CDR2 LQKENI. This CDR3 has 15 amino acids. V was pared by 0 bases and J by 8 bases, with 16 bases between. The DNA of the CDR3 is TGTGCCAGCTCACCACCCGTCGGCAGGGATGAGGGCTACACCTTC. Translating gives CASSPPVGRDEGYTF.